What follows are 5 T cell receptor beta chains derived from one specimen sequenced in a study of identical twins. TCRdb reprocessed the 5' RACE reads with MiXCR, giving one entry per CDR3 protein. The data show about 890,000 distinct CDR3 sequences, about 12% seen once. These same records also appear under a second study, on yellow fever vaccine responses in identical twins.

Sequencing used PBMCs. The receptor set was obtained from a woman aged 18-30 years in good health.

The sample holds a few counts of this clonotype. The genes are TRBV2 and TRBJ2-1; 8 nucleotides agree with TRBD2. Germline lookup yields CDR1 SNHLY and CDR2 FYNNEI. V dropped 4 bases and J dropped 9; count of bases not matched to a gene: 14. The CDR3 sequence is 16 residues long. The CDR3 loop is CASSVSGRGPGFEQFF. For the CDR3, the DNA is TGTGCCAGCAGTGTCAGCGGGAGAGGGCCAGGCTTTGAGCAGTTCTTC.

The chain uses TRBV7-9 and TRBJ2-3; 15 positions agree with TRBD2. The CDR3 has 16 amino acids. V gave up 1 base and J gave up 4 bases; unmatched junction bases: 0. CDR1 and CDR2 from the germline V gene are SEHNR and FQNEAQ (reference sequence). CDR3 protein: CASSLGTSGRADTQYF. CDR3 DNA: TGTGCCAGCAGCTTAGGGACTAGCGGGAGGGCAGATACGCAGTATTTT. Drawing the rest from reference TRBV7-9 and TRBJ2-3, the complete variable domain is DTGVSQNPRHKITKRGQNVTFRCDPISEHNRLYWYRQTLGQGPEFLTYFQNEAQLEKSRLLSDRFSAERPKGSFSTLEIQRTEQGDSAMYLCASSLGTSGRADTQYFGPGTRLTVL.

This clonotype was counted ten times or more. The J gene is TRBJ2-1, the V gene TRBV5-6, with D perhaps TRBD2 (6 bases). Germline V gene data show CDR1 as SGHDT and CDR2 as YYEEEE. The CDR3 loop spans 17 amino acids. The V end was cut by 4 bases, the J end by 0 bases, with 17 bases between. In nucleotides, the CDR3 is TGTGCCAGCAGCGAAGCCGTAGCGGAAAGCTCCTACAATGAGCAGTTCTTC. It encodes CASSEAVAESSYNEQFF. The variable domain in full, with the rest retrieved from reference TRBV5-6 and TRBJ2-1, is DAGVTQSPTHLIKTRGQQVTLRCSPKSGHDTVSWYQQALGQGPQFIFQYYEEEERQRGNFPDRFSGHQFPNYSSELNVNALLLGDSALYLCASSEAVAESSYNEQFFGPGTRLTVL.

This clonotype was seen only a few times. The chain carries TRBV7-9 and TRBJ1-1; D remains unclear. Deletions cut 2 bases from V and 5 bases from J, with 6 bases between. The V gene's germline CDR1 is SEHNR and CDR2 FQNEAQ (reference sequence). The CDR3 extends over 12 amino acids. For the CDR3, the DNA is TGTGCCAGCAGCTTACTCCAGACTGAAGCTTTCTTT. Translating it yields CASSLLQTEAFF.

V is TRBV5-6 and J is TRBJ2-5, with D hard to call. The V gene lost 2 bases and the J gene lost 5 bases, with 16 bases spanning the gap. Germline CDR1 SGHDT, CDR2 YYEEEE. The CDR3 extends over 15 amino acids. DNA of the CDR3: TGTGCCAGCAGCTTTCGCCGCATTCAAACGGAGACCCAGTACTTC. Translating gives CASSFRRIQTETQYF. Supplemented by reference TRBV5-6 and TRBJ2-5, the full variable domain reads DAGVTQSPTHLIKTRGQQVTLRCSPKSGHDTVSWYQQALGQGPQFIFQYYEEEERQRGNFPDRFSGHQFPNYSSELNVNALLLGDSALYLCASSFRRIQTETQYFGPGTRLLVL.